Reported below is one TCR beta chain. Antigen unknown. These data belong to a study of OX40 agonist ivuxolimab in advanced cancers. Looking at the study overall: Patients received ivuxolimab, an agonistic anti-OX40 (CD134) antibody. Cancers in dose escalation were hepatocellular, melanoma, renal cell and head and neck. Study-wide results and limits: Researchers report that CD8+ T cells had, on average, more expanded clones than CD4+.

Autoimmune disease history or systemic immunosuppression was exclusionary. Assay used: immunoSEQ multiplex PCR; TCRdb lists only in-frame clones, some missing. Altogether around 92,000 clones are present, approximately 84% being singletons, with the ten largest covering approximately 2.6%. The receptor's source is an adult with an advanced solid tumor such as melanoma, head and neck, liver or kidney cancer. The sample was CD4+ or CD8+ T cells sorted from blood, taken in a trial of the OX40 agonist ivuxolimab.

The CDR3 sequence: CASSQTSGAYNEQFF. The CDR3, as DNA: TGCGCCAGCAGCCAGACTAGCGGGGCCTACAATGAGCAGTTCTTC. V and J are TRBV5-1 and TRBJ2-1; 11 nucleotides match TRBD2. CDR1 is SGHRS, CDR2 YFSETQ, per germline. The V and J ends lost 4 bases and 2 bases, in that order; junction bases with no gene match: 2. This CDR3 contains 15 residues. The variable domain in full, completed from reference TRBV5-1 and TRBJ2-1, reads KAGVTQTPRYLIKTRGQQVTLSCSPISGHRSVSWYQQTPGQGLQFLFEYFSETQRNKGNFPGRFSGRQFSNSRSEMNVSTLELGDSALYLCASSQTSGAYNEQFFGPGTRLTVL.